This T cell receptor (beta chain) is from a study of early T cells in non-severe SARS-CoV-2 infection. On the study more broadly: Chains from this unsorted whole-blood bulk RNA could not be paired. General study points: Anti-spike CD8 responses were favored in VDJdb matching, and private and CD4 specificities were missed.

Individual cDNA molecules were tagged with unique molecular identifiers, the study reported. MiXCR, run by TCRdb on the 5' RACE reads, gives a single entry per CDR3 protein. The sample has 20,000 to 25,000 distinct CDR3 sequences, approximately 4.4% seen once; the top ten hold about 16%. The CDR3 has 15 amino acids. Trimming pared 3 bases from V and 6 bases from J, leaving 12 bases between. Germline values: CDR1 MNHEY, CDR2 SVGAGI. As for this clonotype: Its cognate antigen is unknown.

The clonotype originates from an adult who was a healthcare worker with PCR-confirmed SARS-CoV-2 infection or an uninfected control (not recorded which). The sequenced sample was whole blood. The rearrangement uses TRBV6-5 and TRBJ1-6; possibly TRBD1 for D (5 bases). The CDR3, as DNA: TGTGCCAGCAGTTATTCTGGGACGGCTAATTCACCCCTCCACTTT. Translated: CASSYSGTANSPLHF.